This T cell receptor beta chain was documented in a study of T cell responses to AZD1222 COVID-19 vaccine. There are 13 residues in the CDR3. V lost 5 bases, J lost 3 bases, and 11 bases lay in between. In the case of this clone: What it binds is not known.

Sequenced by immunoSEQ multiplex PCR; TCRdb stores in-frame clones only, minus some. This sample carries roughly 140,000 clones, 90% to 95% of them seen once, and the ten largest clones take about 12%. General study results and limits: CD4 TCRs linked to vaccination spanned spike, dominating at 160-218 and 743-854.

The sample consisted of peripheral blood, taken after recovery from COVID-19. The chain carries TRBV12-3 or TRBV12-4 and TRBJ2-7; D may correspond to TRBD1 or TRBD2 (6 bases each). The origin of this receptor is an adult who had recovered from COVID-19. The CDR3 DNA follows: TGTGCCAGCAGTCGGGGGCAGCTCTACGAGCAGTACTTC. Translated, it gives CASSRGQLYEQYF.